This T cell receptor (beta chain) emerged from a study of blood T cell repertoires in COVID-19. The study drew participants aged about 18 to 89 years from roughly 25 US areas. For recovered donors of Cohort 3, there were two negative PCRs, clearance, or symptom resolution. Clones were sequenced by immunoSEQ multiplex PCR, and TCRdb holds only the in-frame ones, with some missing. The sample has hundreds of thousands of clones, roughly 90% seen once; the top ten hold roughly a tenth. The V gene's germline CDR1 is MGHDK and CDR2 SYGVNS. This CDR3 comprises 13 residues. J gave up 10 bases and V 3 bases, and 3 bases lay outside the gene matches.

The clonotype was recovered from a woman aged 40 to 50 who had recovered from COVID-19. The chain carries TRBV25-1 and TRBJ2-2; TRBD2 aligns across 9 bases. The material sequenced was PBMCs or T cells enriched from blood (not recorded which). The CDR3 loop reads CASSDPSGVELFF. The CDR3 nucleotides read TGTGCCAGCAGTGACCCTAGCGGGGTGGAGCTGTTTTTT.